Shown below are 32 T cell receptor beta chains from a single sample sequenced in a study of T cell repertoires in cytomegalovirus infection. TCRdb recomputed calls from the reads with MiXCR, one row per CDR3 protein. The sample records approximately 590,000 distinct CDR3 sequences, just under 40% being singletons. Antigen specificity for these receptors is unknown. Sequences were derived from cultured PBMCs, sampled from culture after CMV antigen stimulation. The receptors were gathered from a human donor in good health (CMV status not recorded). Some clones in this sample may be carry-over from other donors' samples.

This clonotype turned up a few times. CDR3 residues: CSARAYGGGGETQYF. CDR3 nucleotides: TGCAGTGCTAGAGCATACGGGGGAGGGGGGGAGACCCAGTACTTC. The chain recombines TRBV20-1 with TRBJ2-5; perhaps TRBD2 as D (7 bases). Trimming removed 1 base at V and 5 bases at J, with 17 bases between. Germline V CDR1 and CDR2: DFQATT, SNEGSKA (reference sequence). The CDR3 consists of 15 residues.

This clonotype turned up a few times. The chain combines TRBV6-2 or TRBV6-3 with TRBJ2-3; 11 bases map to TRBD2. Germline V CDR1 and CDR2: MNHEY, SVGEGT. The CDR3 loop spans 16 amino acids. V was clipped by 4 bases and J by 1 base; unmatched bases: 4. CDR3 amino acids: CASSSRLAGRTDTQYF. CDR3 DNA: TGTGCCAGCAGTTCGCGACTAGCGGGACGCACAGATACGCAGTATTTT.

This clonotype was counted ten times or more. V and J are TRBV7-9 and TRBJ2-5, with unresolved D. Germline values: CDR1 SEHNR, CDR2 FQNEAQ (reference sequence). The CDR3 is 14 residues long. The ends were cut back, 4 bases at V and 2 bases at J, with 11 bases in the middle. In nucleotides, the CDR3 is TGTGCCAGCAGCTCCCAAGCGAAACAAGAGACCCAGTACTTC. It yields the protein CASSSQAKQETQYF.

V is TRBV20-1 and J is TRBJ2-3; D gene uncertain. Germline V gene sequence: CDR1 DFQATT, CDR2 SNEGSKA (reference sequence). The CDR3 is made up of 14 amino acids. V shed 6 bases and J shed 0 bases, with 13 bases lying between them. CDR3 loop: CSAWSSTSTDTQYF. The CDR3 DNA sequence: TGCAGTGCATGGTCCAGCACTAGCACAGATACGCAGTATTTT.

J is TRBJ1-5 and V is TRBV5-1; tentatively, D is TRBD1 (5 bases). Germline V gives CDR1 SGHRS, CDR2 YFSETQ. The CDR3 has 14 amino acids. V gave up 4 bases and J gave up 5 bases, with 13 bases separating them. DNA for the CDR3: TGCGCCAGCAGCCCCGGACTAGGGGATCAGCCCCAGCATTTT. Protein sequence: CASSPGLGDQPQHF.

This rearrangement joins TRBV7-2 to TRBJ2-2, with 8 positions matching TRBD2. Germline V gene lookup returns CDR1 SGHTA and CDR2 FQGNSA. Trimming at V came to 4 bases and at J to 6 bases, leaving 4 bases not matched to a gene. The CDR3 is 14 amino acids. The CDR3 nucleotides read TGTGCCAGCAGCTACGGGACTAGGGCCGGGGAGCTGTTTTTT. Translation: CASSYGTRAGELFF.

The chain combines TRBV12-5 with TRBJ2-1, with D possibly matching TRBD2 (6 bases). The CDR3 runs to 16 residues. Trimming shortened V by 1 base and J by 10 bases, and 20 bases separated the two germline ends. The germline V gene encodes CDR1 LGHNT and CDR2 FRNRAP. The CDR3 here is CASGLARDSLRWEQFF. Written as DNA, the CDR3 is TGTGCTAGTGGTTTGGCGCGGGACTCCCTCCGATGGGAGCAGTTCTTC.

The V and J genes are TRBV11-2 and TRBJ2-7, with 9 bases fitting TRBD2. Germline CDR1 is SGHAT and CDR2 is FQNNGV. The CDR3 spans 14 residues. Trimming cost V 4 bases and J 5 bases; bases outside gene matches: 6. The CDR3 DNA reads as TGTGCCAGCAGCTCCTTAGCGGGAGTAAACGAGCAGTACTTC. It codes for CASSSLAGVNEQYF.

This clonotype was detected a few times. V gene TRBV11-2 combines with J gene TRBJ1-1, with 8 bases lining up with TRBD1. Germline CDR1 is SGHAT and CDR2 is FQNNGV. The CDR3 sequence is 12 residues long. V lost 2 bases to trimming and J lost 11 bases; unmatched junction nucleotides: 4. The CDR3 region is CASSLTGGVAFF. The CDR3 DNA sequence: TGTGCCAGCAGCTTAACAGGGGGGGTGGCTTTCTTT.

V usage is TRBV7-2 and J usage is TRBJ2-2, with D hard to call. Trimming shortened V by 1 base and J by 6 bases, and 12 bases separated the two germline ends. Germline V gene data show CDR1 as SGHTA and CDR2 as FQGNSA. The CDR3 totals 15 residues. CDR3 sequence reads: CASSLGLPGAGELFF. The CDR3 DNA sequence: TGTGCCAGCAGCTTAGGGCTCCCCGGTGCCGGGGAGCTGTTTTTT.

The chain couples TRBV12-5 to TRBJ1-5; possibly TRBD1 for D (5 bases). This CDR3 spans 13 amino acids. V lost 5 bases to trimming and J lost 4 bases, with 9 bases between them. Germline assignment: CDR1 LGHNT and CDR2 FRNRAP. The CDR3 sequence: CASGTDRNQPQHF. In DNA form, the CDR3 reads TGTGCTAGTGGTACCGACAGAAATCAGCCCCAGCATTTT. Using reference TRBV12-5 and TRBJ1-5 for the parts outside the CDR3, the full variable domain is DARVTQTPRHKVTEMGQEVTMRCQPILGHNTVFWYRQTMMQGLELLAYFRNRAPLDDSGMPKDRFSAEMPDATLATLKIQPSEPRDSAVYFCASGTDRNQPQHFGDGTRLSIL.

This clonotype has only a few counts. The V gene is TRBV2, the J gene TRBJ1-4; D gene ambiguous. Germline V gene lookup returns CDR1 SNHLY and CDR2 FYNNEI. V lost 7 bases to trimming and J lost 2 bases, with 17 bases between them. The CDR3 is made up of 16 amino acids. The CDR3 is CASTTRWFSTNEKLFF. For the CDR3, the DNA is TGTGCCAGCACTACACGGTGGTTCTCGACTAATGAAAAACTGTTTTTT.

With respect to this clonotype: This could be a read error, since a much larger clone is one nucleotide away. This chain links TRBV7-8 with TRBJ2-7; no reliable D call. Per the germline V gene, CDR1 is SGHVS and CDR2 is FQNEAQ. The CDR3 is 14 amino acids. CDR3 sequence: CTSSLGVLTHEQYF. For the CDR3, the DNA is TGTACCAGCAGCTTAGGAGTCCTCACCCACGAGCAGTACTTC.

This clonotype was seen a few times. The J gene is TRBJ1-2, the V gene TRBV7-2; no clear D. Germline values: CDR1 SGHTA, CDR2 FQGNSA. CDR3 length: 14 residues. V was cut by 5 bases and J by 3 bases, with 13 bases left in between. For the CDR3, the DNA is TGTGCCAGCAGCCCCCTGGTCGTGCACTATGGCTACACCTTC. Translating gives CASSPLVVHYGYTF. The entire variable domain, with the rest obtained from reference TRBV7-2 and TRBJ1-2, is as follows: GAGVSQSPSNKVTEKGKDVELRCDPISGHTALYWYRQSLGQGLEFLIYFQGNSAPDKSGLPSDRFSAERTGGSVSTLTIQRTQQEDSAVYLCASSPLVVHYGYTFGSGTRLTVV.

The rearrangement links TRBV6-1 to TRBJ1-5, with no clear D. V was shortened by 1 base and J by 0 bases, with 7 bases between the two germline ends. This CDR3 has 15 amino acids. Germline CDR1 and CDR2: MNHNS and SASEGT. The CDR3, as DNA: TGTGCCAGCAGTGAAGGGTCCCTTAGCAATCAGCCCCAGCATTTT. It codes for CASSEGSLSNQPQHF.

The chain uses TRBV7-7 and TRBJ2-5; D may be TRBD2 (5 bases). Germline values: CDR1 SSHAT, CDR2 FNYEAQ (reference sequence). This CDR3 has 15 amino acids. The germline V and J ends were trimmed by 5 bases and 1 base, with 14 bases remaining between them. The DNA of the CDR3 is TGTGCCAGCAGCCGGGGAACAGCATCCCAAGAGACCCAGTACTTC. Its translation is CASSRGTASQETQYF.

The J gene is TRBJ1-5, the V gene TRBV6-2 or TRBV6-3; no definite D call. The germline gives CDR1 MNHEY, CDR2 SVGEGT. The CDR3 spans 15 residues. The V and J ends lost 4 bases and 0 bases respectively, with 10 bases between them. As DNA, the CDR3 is TGTGCCAGCAGTTTCCAAGGTTTTAGCAATCAGCCCCAGCATTTT. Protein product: CASSFQGFSNQPQHF.

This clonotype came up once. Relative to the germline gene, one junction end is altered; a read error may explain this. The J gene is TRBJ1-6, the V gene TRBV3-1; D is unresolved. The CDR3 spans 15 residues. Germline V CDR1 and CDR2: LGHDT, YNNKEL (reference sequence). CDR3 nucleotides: TGTGCCAGCAGCCTTTCGGGGAAATGGGATTCACCCTTCCACTTT. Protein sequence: CASSLSGKWDSPFHF.

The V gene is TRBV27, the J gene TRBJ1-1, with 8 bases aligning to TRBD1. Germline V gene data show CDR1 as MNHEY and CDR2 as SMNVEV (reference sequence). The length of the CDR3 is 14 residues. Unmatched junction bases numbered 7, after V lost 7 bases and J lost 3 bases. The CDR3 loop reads CASTLYRGDTEAFF. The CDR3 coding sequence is TGTGCCAGCACCTTGTACAGGGGGGACACTGAAGCTTTCTTT.

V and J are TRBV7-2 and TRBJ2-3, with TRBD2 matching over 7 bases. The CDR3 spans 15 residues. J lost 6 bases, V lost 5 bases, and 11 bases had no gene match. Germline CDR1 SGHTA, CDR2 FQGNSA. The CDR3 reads CASSPTGGLLDTQYF. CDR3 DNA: TGTGCCAGCAGCCCAACTGGGGGACTACTGGATACGCAGTATTTT.

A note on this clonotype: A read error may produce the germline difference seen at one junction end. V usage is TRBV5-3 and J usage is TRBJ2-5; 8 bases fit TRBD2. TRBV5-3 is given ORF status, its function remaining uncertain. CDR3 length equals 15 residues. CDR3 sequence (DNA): TGTGCCAGCAGCTTGGTGGGCGGGGGGCGAGAGACCCAGTACTTC. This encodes CASSLVGGGRETQYF.

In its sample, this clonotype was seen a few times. In DNA, the CDR3 is TGTGCCAGCAGCCCCATGGTGGGATATTACGAGCAGTACTTC. Protein sequence: CASSPMVGYYEQYF. The chain carries TRBV11-2 and TRBJ2-7; D is uncertain. The CDR3 extends over 14 amino acids. Germline loops: CDR1 SGHAT, CDR2 FQNNGV. V dropped 5 bases and J dropped 4 bases, with 15 bases sitting between them.

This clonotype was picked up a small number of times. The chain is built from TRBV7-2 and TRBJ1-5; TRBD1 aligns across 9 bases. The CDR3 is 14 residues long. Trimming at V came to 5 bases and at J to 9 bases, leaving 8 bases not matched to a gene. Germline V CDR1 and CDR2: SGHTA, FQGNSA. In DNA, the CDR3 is TGTGCCAGCAGCCCAGACCGGGACAGGGCGCCCCAGCATTTT. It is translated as CASSPDRDRAPQHF.

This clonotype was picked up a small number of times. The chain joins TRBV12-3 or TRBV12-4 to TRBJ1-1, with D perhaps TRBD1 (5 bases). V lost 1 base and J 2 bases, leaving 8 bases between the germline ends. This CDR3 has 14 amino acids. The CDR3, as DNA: TGTGCCAGCAGTTTAGGGACAAAAAACACTGAAGCTTTCTTT. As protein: CASSLGTKNTEAFF.

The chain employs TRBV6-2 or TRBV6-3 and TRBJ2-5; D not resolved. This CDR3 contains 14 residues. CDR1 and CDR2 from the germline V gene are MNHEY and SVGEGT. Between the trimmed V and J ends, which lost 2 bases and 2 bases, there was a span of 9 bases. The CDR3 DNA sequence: TGTGCCAGCAGTTACCTTCCGCGTCAAGAGACCCAGTACTTC. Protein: CASSYLPRQETQYF.

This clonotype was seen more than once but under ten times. DNA for the CDR3: TGTGCCATCAGTGAGGGACAACCTACTAATGAAAAACTGTTTTTT. This encodes CAISEGQPTNEKLFF. J is TRBJ1-4 and V is TRBV10-3; D perhaps matches TRBD1 (5 bases). Germline CDR1 reads ENHRY; CDR2 reads SYGVKD. V lost 2 bases, J lost 2 bases, and 9 bases lay in between. This CDR3 has 15 residues.

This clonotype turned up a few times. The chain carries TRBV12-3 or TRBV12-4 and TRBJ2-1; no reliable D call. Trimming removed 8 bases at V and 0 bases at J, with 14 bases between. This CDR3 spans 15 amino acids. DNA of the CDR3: TGTGCCAGCCGCGACTCTAGGAGCTCCTACAATGAGCAGTTCTTC. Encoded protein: CASRDSRSSYNEQFF.

This CDR3 reads CASQGSGEKLFF. In DNA, the CDR3 is TGTGCCAGCCAGGGATCGGGTGAAAAACTGTTTTTT. The rearrangement joins TRBV2 to TRBJ1-4; the D gene is possibly TRBD1 (5 bases). Trimming stripped 8 bases from V and 7 bases from J, with 11 bases between. The CDR3 totals 12 residues. Germline V gene lookup returns CDR1 SNHLY and CDR2 FYNNEI.

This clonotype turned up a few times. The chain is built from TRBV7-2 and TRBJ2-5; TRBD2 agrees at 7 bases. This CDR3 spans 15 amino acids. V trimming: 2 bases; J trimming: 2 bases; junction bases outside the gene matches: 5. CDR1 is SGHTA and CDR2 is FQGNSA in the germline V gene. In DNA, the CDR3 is TGTGCCAGCAGCTTATCGGGACTAACACAAGAGACCCAGTACTTC. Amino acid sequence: CASSLSGLTQETQYF.

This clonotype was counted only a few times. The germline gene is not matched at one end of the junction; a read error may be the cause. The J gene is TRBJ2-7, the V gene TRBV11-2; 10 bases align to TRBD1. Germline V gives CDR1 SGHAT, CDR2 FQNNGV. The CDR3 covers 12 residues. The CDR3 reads CASTGQGNEQYF. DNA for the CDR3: TGTGCTAGCACGGGACAGGGGAACGAGCAGTACTTC.

CDR3 in amino acids: CASTLRQGYTEAFF. The CDR3 DNA sequence: TGTGCCAGCACCCTTAGACAGGGCTACACTGAAGCTTTCTTT. The chain couples TRBV2 to TRBJ1-1; 7 nucleotides match TRBD1. The CDR3 consists of 14 residues. CDR1 and CDR2 (germline): SNHLY, FYNNEI. With V trimmed by 7 bases and J by 3 bases, 8 bases remained unmatched.

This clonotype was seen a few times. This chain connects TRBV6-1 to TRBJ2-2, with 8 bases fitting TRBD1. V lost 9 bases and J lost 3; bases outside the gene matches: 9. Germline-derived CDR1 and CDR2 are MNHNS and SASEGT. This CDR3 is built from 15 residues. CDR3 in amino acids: CASNPGGADTGELFF. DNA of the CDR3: TGTGCCAGTAATCCAGGGGGCGCGGACACCGGGGAGCTGTTTTTT.